The source of this T cell receptor (beta chain) is a study of blood T cell repertoires in COVID-19. Overall study context: T cells, B-cell-depleted T cells, or PBMCs supplied cDNA or gDNA.

Data came from immunoSEQ multiplex PCR; TCRdb stores just in-frame clones and leaves some out. The sample holds 49,000 or so clones, roughly 88% seen once. J lost 4 bases, V lost 2 bases, and 5 bases had no gene match. The CDR3 runs to 15 residues. From germline, CDR1 is LNHNV and CDR2 YYDKDF (reference sequence). The chain combines TRBV15 with TRBJ2-5; 9 bases match TRBD1. The clonotype originates from a man aged 45-60 years with acute or convalescent COVID-19. Sample: peripheral blood. DNA for the CDR3: TGTGCCACCAGCAGACCACAGGGGGCAAGAGAGACCCAGTACTTC. Amino acids: CATSRPQGARETQYF.